One sample yielded the 18 T cell receptor beta chains listed below, sequenced in a study of CD8+ T cells in alopecia areata. Extraction and reverse transcription of RNA yielded cDNA as the sequencing template. Sequenced by immunoSEQ multiplex PCR; TCRdb stores in-frame clones only, minus some. The data show tens of thousands of clones, 50% to 75% seen once. This specimen consisted of CD8+ T cells sorted from blood, obtained at week 0. The receptors here all came from a human donor with alopecia areata.

This clone was seen only a few times. The chain is built from TRBV29-1 and TRBJ1-2; TRBD1 might be the D (5 bases). The germline gives CDR1 SQVTM, CDR2 ANQGSEA. The CDR3 has 13 residues. The V end was cut by 7 bases, the J end by 0 bases, with 12 bases between. The CDR3 loop reads CSAGDGANYGYTF. The CDR3 coding sequence is TGCAGCGCCGGGGACGGAGCTAACTATGGCTACACCTTC.

The gene calls are TRBV9 and TRBJ1-2; no firm D call. V was pared by 4 bases and J by 4 bases, with 8 bases between. Germline V gives CDR1 SGDLS, CDR2 YYNGEE. This CDR3 is 12 amino acids long. CDR3 region: CASSPSFYGYTF. The CDR3 DNA is TGTGCCAGCAGCCCCTCATTCTATGGCTACACCTTC.

This clone was found a few times. V gene TRBV27 combines with J gene TRBJ1-1; no clear D gene. The CDR3 has 12 amino acids. V was pared by 3 bases and J by 2 bases, with 4 bases between. Germline V gene lookup returns CDR1 MNHEY and CDR2 SMNVEV (reference sequence). In DNA, the CDR3 is TGTGCCAGCAGTTTTGGTAACACTGAAGCTTTCTTT. Its protein product is CASSFGNTEAFF.

The chain employs TRBV13 and TRBJ2-5; weak D call: TRBD1 (7 bases). Trimming stripped 3 bases from V and 2 bases from J, with 13 bases between. Germline V gene sequence: CDR1 PRHDT, CDR2 FYEKMQ (reference sequence). This CDR3 has 15 residues. The CDR3 protein is CASSFGGTVQETQYF. The CDR3 DNA follows: TGTGCCAGCAGCTTTGGGGGGACAGTTCAAGAGACCCAGTACTTC.

The chain couples TRBV29-1 to TRBJ2-7; D remains unclear. Trimming shortened V by 4 bases and J by 3 bases, and 13 bases separated the two germline ends. This CDR3 is built from 13 residues. CDR1 and CDR2 (germline): SQVTM, ANQGSEA. The CDR3 region is CSVGNGNGYEQYF. The CDR3 nucleotides are TGCAGCGTTGGCAATGGTAACGGCTACGAGCAGTACTTC.

This clone was detected a few times. This chain links TRBV10-3 with TRBJ2-7; D unresolved. Trimming cost V 3 bases and J 2 bases, with 5 bases left between them. Germline CDR1 reads ENHRY; CDR2 reads SYGVKD. This CDR3 is 12 amino acids long. The CDR3 reads CAISDPPYEQYF. The CDR3 nucleotides read TGTGCCATCAGTGACCCCCCCTACGAGCAGTACTTC.

The chain combines TRBV5-1 with TRBJ2-3; 13 nucleotides match TRBD2. Looked up from germline, CDR1 is SGHRS and CDR2 is YFSETQ. Unmatched junction bases numbered 8, after V lost 2 bases and J lost 2 bases. The CDR3 runs 18 residues. CDR3 coding DNA: TGCGCCAGCAGCTTCCGACTAGCGGGGGGATCGTCCACAGATACGCAGTATTTT. Protein product: CASSFRLAGGSSTDTQYF.

The chain joins TRBV7-9 to TRBJ2-5; perhaps TRBD2 as D (5 bases). Between the trimmed V and J ends, which lost 5 bases and 0 bases, there was a span of 13 bases. The CDR3 has 15 amino acids. Germline V gene lookup returns CDR1 SEHNR and CDR2 FQNEAQ (reference sequence). The CDR3 spells CASSPPTADQETQYF. The CDR3 DNA sequence: TGTGCCAGCAGCCCCCCCACAGCGGACCAAGAGACCCAGTACTTC.

The CDR3 DNA sequence: TGTGCCAGCAGCCAAGCAGGGACCGGCACAGATACGCAGTATTTT. Its translation is CASSQAGTGTDTQYF. This sequence joins TRBV4-2 and TRBJ2-3; D may correspond to TRBD1 or TRBD2 (5 bases each). With 1 base removed from V and 1 base from J, the gap between germline ends came to 9 bases. From germline, CDR1 is LGHNA and CDR2 YNFKEQ. CDR3 length: 15 residues.

This clone showed up just once. The chain has TRBV30 and TRBJ2-1; no reliable D call. From germline, CDR1 is GTSNPN and CDR2 SVGIG (reference sequence). Deletions cut 5 bases from V and 6 bases from J, with 8 bases between. The CDR3 is made up of 11 amino acids. The CDR3 here is CAWQRSNEQFF. As DNA, the CDR3 is TGTGCCTGGCAGAGGAGCAATGAGCAGTTCTTC.

This clone was seen a handful of times. This chain uses TRBV15 with TRBJ2-7; 10 nucleotides line up with TRBD2. This CDR3 has 16 residues. V gave up 3 bases and J gave up 7 bases; unmatched junction bases: 12. Germline V gene data show CDR1 as LNHNV and CDR2 as YYDKDF (reference sequence). The chain's CDR3 is CATSSRLAGIPEEQYF. The CDR3 region has the DNA TGTGCCACCAGCAGCCGACTAGCGGGTATTCCTGAGGAGCAGTACTTC. Drawing the rest from reference TRBV15 and TRBJ2-7, the complete variable domain is DAMVIQNPRYQVTQFGKPVTLSCSQTLNHNVMYWYQQKSSQAPKLLFHYYDKDFNNEADTPDNFQSRRPNTSFCFLDIRSPGLGDTAMYLCATSSRLAGIPEEQYFGPGTRLTVT.

The V call is TRBV30, the J call TRBJ2-7; D is uncertain. Germline V gene sequence: CDR1 GTSNPN, CDR2 SVGIG (reference sequence). V lost 2 bases, J lost 0 bases, and 11 bases lay in between. The CDR3 sequence is 14 residues long. CDR3 DNA sequence: TGTGCCTGGAGTCAGCCCGGCAACTCCTACGAGCAGTACTTC. Translated: CAWSQPGNSYEQYF.

V is TRBV27 and J is TRBJ2-2; TRBD2 is a possible D gene (6 bases). The length of the CDR3 is 14 residues. Trimming left V 7 bases short and J 1 base short, with 10 bases between. Germline CDR1 and CDR2: MNHEY and SMNVEV (reference sequence). The CDR3 coding sequence is TGTGCCAGCACGGGACTGATGAACACCGGGGAGCTGTTTTTT. The encoded protein is CASTGLMNTGELFF.

This clone came up a few times. J is TRBJ2-7 and V is TRBV29-1; 7 nucleotides line up with TRBD1. The CDR3 extends over 14 amino acids. Germline V gene lookup returns CDR1 SQVTM and CDR2 ANQGSEA. After removal of 2 bases from V and 3 bases from J, the junction contained 7 bases not matched to a gene. CDR3 sequence (DNA): TGCAGCGTTGAAATGACAGGGTACGACTACGAGCAGTACTTC. It is translated as CSVEMTGYDYEQYF.

This chain uses TRBV5-1 with TRBJ2-7, with D possibly TRBD1 on 6 matching bases. From germline, CDR1 is SGHRS and CDR2 YFSETQ. Trimming cost V 5 bases and J 5 bases, with 17 bases left between them. The CDR3 totals 14 residues. As DNA, the CDR3 is TGCGCCAGCAGATTGACAGGTGCCCCCCACGAGCAGTACTTC. Translating gives CASRLTGAPHEQYF.

V and J are TRBV5-1 and TRBJ1-2; 7 positions match TRBD1. Germline CDR1 SGHRS, CDR2 YFSETQ. V lost 4 bases to trimming and J lost 4 bases; unmatched junction nucleotides: 10. The CDR3 spans 15 residues. CDR3 protein: CASSAGQEAVYGYTF. CDR3 nucleotide sequence: TGCGCCAGCAGCGCAGGACAGGAGGCGGTCTATGGCTACACCTTC.

V is TRBV5-1 and J is TRBJ2-1; D is undetermined. Trimming pared 2 bases from V and 3 bases from J, leaving 3 bases between. The CDR3 length is 12 residues. Germline assignment: CDR1 SGHRS and CDR2 YFSETQ. In DNA, the CDR3 is TGCGCCAGCAGCTTCGGCTACAATGAGCAGTTCTTC. Residues: CASSFGYNEQFF.

The CDR3 loop reads CSVEWIRGGNTEAFF. The CDR3 DNA sequence: TGCAGCGTTGAATGGATACGGGGAGGGAACACTGAAGCTTTCTTT. The V and J genes are TRBV29-1 and TRBJ1-1, with D unresolved. Germline V lookup: CDR1 SQVTM, CDR2 ANQGSEA. The V gene lost 2 bases and the J gene lost 1 base, with 14 bases spanning the gap. This CDR3 has 15 amino acids.